Presented here are 8 T cell receptor beta chains from one specimen sequenced in a study of early T cells in non-severe SARS-CoV-2 infection. TCRdb itself ran the 5' RACE reads through MiXCR, one entry per CDR3 protein. This table holds about 48,000 distinct CDR3 sequences, approximately 8.1% found once. The sequenced material came from whole blood. The receptors derive from an adult who was a healthcare worker with PCR-confirmed SARS-CoV-2 infection or an uninfected control (not recorded which).

This clonotype was counted at least ten times. The chain links TRBV29-1 to TRBJ1-1, with D hard to call. There are 11 residues in the CDR3. Germline CDR1 reads SQVTM; CDR2 reads ANQGSEA. Trimming removed 4 bases at V and 3 bases at J, with 6 bases between. The CDR3 protein is CSVGGYTEAFF. The CDR3 DNA reads TGCAGCGTTGGGGGATACACTGAAGCTTTCTTT.

The V and J genes are TRBV30 and TRBJ2-7; 7 bases map to TRBD2. Germline lookup yields CDR1 GTSNPN and CDR2 SVGIG (reference sequence). V gave up 5 bases and J gave up 2 bases; unmatched junction bases: 9. The CDR3 totals 14 residues. CDR3 DNA: TGTGCCTGGGGGCCAGGGAGGGGTCCCTACGAGCAGTACTTC. It encodes CAWGPGRGPYEQYF.

This clonotype was seen repeatedly, ten times or more. V gene TRBV12-3 or TRBV12-4 combines with J gene TRBJ1-1, with a tentative D call TRBD1 (5 bases). V was trimmed by 7 bases and J by 5 bases, leaving 17 bases between them. The CDR3 covers 14 residues. In nucleotides, the CDR3 is TGTGCCAGCACCACAGGTGGAGCGGTAACTGAAGCTTTCTTT. This sequence encodes CASTTGGAVTEAFF.

V and J are TRBV7-2 and TRBJ2-3, with D possibly being TRBD2 (5 bases). Germline CDR1 reads SGHTA; CDR2 reads FQGNSA. The CDR3 is 14 amino acids. Trimming cost V 2 bases and J 2 bases, with 8 bases left between them. CDR3 nucleotide sequence: TGTGCCAGCAGCTTATTCCTAGCCACAGATACGCAGTATTTT. As protein: CASSLFLATDTQYF.

At least ten counts were recorded for this clonotype. The chain links TRBV18 to TRBJ1-4; D is possibly TRBD1 (5 bases). The V end was cut by 6 bases, the J end by 6 bases, with 17 bases between. Germline V gene sequence: CDR1 KGHSH, CDR2 LQKENI. The CDR3 extends over 15 amino acids. The CDR3 sequence: CASSRAQGGHEKLFF. The CDR3 nucleotides read TGTGCCAGCTCCCGGGCCCAGGGAGGTCATGAAAAACTGTTTTTT.

This chain joins TRBV4-1 and TRBJ2-7, with a possible D match to TRBD2 (5 bases). This CDR3 has 15 residues. V lost 0 bases and J 3 bases, leaving 12 bases between the germline ends. Germline V lookup: CDR1 MGHRA, CDR2 YSYEKL. As DNA, the CDR3 is TGCGCCAGCAGCCAAGAACCTAGCAAAGTCTACGAGCAGTACTTC. Its protein product is CASSQEPSKVYEQYF.

This clonotype was found many times. The chain uses TRBV20-1 and TRBJ1-1, with TRBD1 as a possible D gene (5 bases). V shed 7 bases and J shed 6 bases, with 18 bases lying between them. CDR1 is DFQATT and CDR2 is SNEGSKA in the germline V gene (reference sequence). The CDR3 covers 13 residues. The CDR3 spells CSGRQGVAAEAFF. The CDR3 DNA follows: TGCAGTGGGAGGCAGGGAGTTGCGGCTGAAGCTTTCTTT.

This clonotype came up a few times. The chain links TRBV7-3 to TRBJ2-7; D is perhaps TRBD1 (5 bases). Trimming shortened V by 2 bases and J by 4 bases, and 15 bases separated the two germline ends. The CDR3 is 15 amino acids. The germline V gene encodes CDR1 SGHTA and CDR2 FQGTGA. CDR3 sequence: CASSLGQGLTYEQYF. The CDR3 DNA follows: TGTGCCAGCAGCTTAGGCCAGGGTCTTACTTACGAGCAGTACTTC.